The 22 T cell receptor beta chains in this list originate from one sample, sequenced in a study of cytomegalovirus exposure and HLA in healthy donors. PCR amplification relied on 60 Vbeta primers (plus 13 Jbeta primers). Sequencing was performed with immunoSEQ multiplex PCR; in TCRdb, only in-frame clones are kept and a portion is missing. The table records nearly 110,000 clones, 65% to 75% of them present only once. The specimen was PBMCs. The receptors were sampled from a female donor in good health and CMV-seronegative.

The rearrangement uses TRBV5-4 and TRBJ2-7, with 11 bases that match TRBD2. V lost 3 bases, J lost 6 bases, and 11 bases stayed unmatched. There are 16 residues in the CDR3. Germline CDR1 reads SGHNT; CDR2 reads YYREEE (reference sequence). CDR3: CASSYRLAGTLGEQYF. The CDR3 DNA is TGTGCCAGCAGCTATAGACTAGCGGGAACGTTGGGCGAGCAGTACTTC.

The chain has TRBV7-2 and TRBJ2-3; TRBD2 agrees at 9 bases. The CDR3 sequence is 15 residues long. Germline V CDR1 and CDR2: SGHTA, FQGNSA. V trimming: 3 bases; J trimming: 7 bases; junction bases outside the gene matches: 8. DNA for the CDR3: TGTGCCAGCAGCTTTTCTAGCGGGGATGGGAATACGCAGTATTTT. Translating it yields CASSFSSGDGNTQYF. Together with reference TRBV7-2 and TRBJ2-3, the CDR3 gives the full variable domain: GAGVSQSPSNKVTEKGKDVELRCDPISGHTALYWYRQSLGQGLEFLIYFQGNSAPDKSGLPSDRFSAERTGGSVSTLTIQRTQQEDSAVYLCASSFSSGDGNTQYFGPGTRLTVL.

This sequence joins TRBV7-2 and TRBJ2-5; tentatively, D is TRBD2 (5 bases). The CDR3 has 14 residues. The germline CDR1 and CDR2 sequences are SGHTA and FQGNSA. V lost 5 bases and J lost 4, with 14 bases in between. CDR3 loop: CASSPRRRGETQYF. The CDR3 nucleotides read TGTGCCAGCAGCCCCAGGCGCCGGGGAGAGACCCAGTACTTC.

The genes are TRBV19 and TRBJ2-5; D gene uncertain. Germline-derived CDR1 and CDR2 are LNHDA and SQIVND (reference sequence). The CDR3 runs 13 residues. Between the trimmed V and J ends, which lost 7 bases and 1 base, there was a span of 10 bases. The CDR3 here is CASNSAAQETQYF. CDR3 nucleotide sequence: TGTGCCAGTAATTCGGCGGCCCAAGAGACCCAGTACTTC. The full variable domain, with the rest looked up from reference TRBV19 and TRBJ2-5, is DGGITQSPKYLFRKEGQNVTLSCEQNLNHDAMYWYRQDPGQGLRLIYYSQIVNDFQKGDIAEGYSVSREKKESFPLTVTSAQKNPTAFYLCASNSAAQETQYFGPGTRLLVL.

This clone was detected many times. The J gene is TRBJ2-3, the V gene TRBV6-4; D may be TRBD1 (5 bases). Trimming left V 3 bases short and J 2 bases short, with 6 bases between. The CDR3 spans 13 residues. From germline, CDR1 is MRHNA and CDR2 SNTAGT. The CDR3 spells CASSEGDTDTQYF. Written as DNA, the CDR3 is TGTGCCAGCAGTGAAGGGGACACAGATACGCAGTATTTT.

The gene calls are TRBV18 and TRBJ1-1; D unresolved. Germline V gene lookup returns CDR1 KGHSH and CDR2 LQKENI. Trimming took 3 bases from V and 1 from J, leaving 6 bases between them. The CDR3 runs to 13 residues. The CDR3 loop reads CASSPKQNTEAFF. CDR3 in DNA: TGTGCCAGCTCACCGAAACAGAACACTGAAGCTTTCTTT.

This chain joins TRBV4-1 and TRBJ2-1; D is undetermined. The CDR3 is made up of 15 amino acids. Germline V CDR1 and CDR2: MGHRA, YSYEKL. V shed 6 bases and J shed 4 bases, with 16 bases lying between them. The CDR3 spells CASRPRSAVYNEQFF. The CDR3 DNA reads as TGCGCCAGCAGACCCCGGAGCGCGGTTTACAATGAGCAGTTCTTC.

J is TRBJ2-3 and V is TRBV7-9; 7 nucleotides match TRBD1. This CDR3 contains 16 residues. J lost 2 bases, V lost 1 base, and 6 bases had no gene match. CDR1 is SEHNR and CDR2 is FQNEAQ in the germline V gene (reference sequence). The CDR3 DNA is TGTGCCAGCAGCTTAGTGGCAGGGGGTTTCACAGATACGCAGTATTTT. This encodes CASSLVAGGFTDTQYF.

The gene calls are TRBV11-3 and TRBJ2-1, with D possibly matching TRBD1 (5 bases). Germline CDR1 and CDR2: SGHNT and YENEEA. This CDR3 has 14 amino acids. V lost 0 bases, J lost 4 bases, and 7 bases lay in between. The CDR3 is CASSLEDNYNEQFF. The CDR3, as DNA: TGTGCCAGCAGCTTAGAGGACAATTACAATGAGCAGTTCTTC.

Details on this clone: The junction departs from germline at one end; a sequencing error may be responsible. The chain couples TRBV7-8 to TRBJ2-2; D unclear. CDR1 is SGHVS and CDR2 is FQNEAQ in the germline V gene. CDR3 length equals 14 residues. Written as DNA, the CDR3 is TGTGCCAGCAGCTTAGCGGAGAACTCCGGGGAGCTGTTTTTT. Amino acid sequence: CASSLAENSGELFF.

The rearrangement joins TRBV30 to TRBJ1-2, with 10 positions matching TRBD1. The CDR3 has 16 amino acids. Germline V gives CDR1 GTSNPN, CDR2 SVGIG (reference sequence). Germline trimming cut 0 bases from V and 4 bases from J; bases unmatched to any gene: 8. Written as DNA, the CDR3 is TGTGCCTGGAGTGTGGGACAGGGGAGGGTTACCTATGGCTACACCTTC. Protein: CAWSVGQGRVTYGYTF.

This rearrangement joins TRBV19 to TRBJ2-1; D is unclear. Germline lookup yields CDR1 LNHDA and CDR2 SQIVND (reference sequence). V lost 4 bases and J lost 4, with 11 bases in between. This CDR3 region has 14 residues. For the CDR3, the DNA is TGTGCCAGTAGTAGCGGAAATTCTTACAATGAGCAGTTCTTC. Protein product: CASSSGNSYNEQFF.

The genes are TRBV29-1 and TRBJ2-5, with D unresolved. With 4 bases removed from V and 1 base from J, the gap between germline ends came to 7 bases. CDR3 length: 12 residues. CDR1 SQVTM and CDR2 ANQGSEA come from the germline V gene. CDR3 bases: TGCAGCGTTGTTGCGGCCCAAGAGACCCAGTACTTC. This gives the protein CSVVAAQETQYF.

The chain combines TRBV7-2 with TRBJ2-7; possible D gene TRBD2, 5 bases. Germline CDR1 and CDR2: SGHTA and FQGNSA. This CDR3 has 12 amino acids. V gave up 5 bases and J gave up 3 bases, with 8 bases separating them. The CDR3 DNA reads TGTGCCAGCAGCACCACTAGCTACGAGCAGTACTTC. Encoded protein: CASSTTSYEQYF.

There are a few counts of this clone. The chain links TRBV5-6 to TRBJ1-1, with D possibly being TRBD1 (5 bases). V shed 4 bases and J shed 11 bases, with 15 bases lying between them. The germline V gene has CDR1 SGHDT and CDR2 YYEEEE. The CDR3 has 12 amino acids. The CDR3 bases are TGTGCCAGCAGCCCGGGGGGGTTTGGGGCTTTCTTT. This gives the protein CASSPGGFGAFF.

V and J are TRBV18 and TRBJ1-1; maybe TRBD1 (5 bases). CDR1 and CDR2 (germline): KGHSH, LQKENI. This CDR3 has 14 amino acids. The ends were cut back, 6 bases at V and 1 base at J, with 12 bases in the middle. The CDR3 sequence: CASSLGARNTEAFF. CDR3 nucleotides: TGTGCCAGCTCTTTAGGGGCCAGGAACACTGAAGCTTTCTTT.

The V gene is TRBV5-1, the J gene TRBJ2-7; the match to TRBD1 covers 9 bases. The junction had 9 bases not matched to a gene; V was cut back by 3 bases and J by 2 bases. Germline assignment: CDR1 SGHRS and CDR2 YFSETQ. This CDR3 is built from 16 residues. For the CDR3, the DNA is TGCGCCAGCAGCTCTTACCGGGACAGGGCACCCTACGAGCAGTACTTC. Residues: CASSSYRDRAPYEQYF.

The rearrangement uses TRBV15 and TRBJ2-5; D remains ambiguous. V was shortened by 2 bases and J by 5 bases, with 15 bases between the two germline ends. The CDR3 is made up of 15 amino acids. Germline CDR1 LNHNV, CDR2 YYDKDF (reference sequence). DNA of the CDR3: TGTGCCACCAGCAGACCCCTGCGCACTTCCGAGACCCAGTACTTC. This codes for CATSRPLRTSETQYF.

This rearrangement joins TRBV6-1 to TRBJ1-2; D possibly corresponds to TRBD1 (5 bases). The CDR3 totals 13 residues. V lost 1 base and J 5 bases, leaving 8 bases between the germline ends. Germline V gives CDR1 MNHNS, CDR2 SASEGT. DNA for the CDR3: TGTGCCAGCAGTGAAGTCAGGGATTATGGCTACACCTTC. Translating it yields CASSEVRDYGYTF.

This chain joins TRBV25-1 and TRBJ2-7, with 12 bases matching TRBD2. CDR1 MGHDK and CDR2 SYGVNS come from the germline V gene. The CDR3 contains 17 residues. V lost 6 bases, J lost 4 bases, and 13 bases stayed unmatched. CDR3 coding DNA: TGTGCCAGCAGGGGAGGGAGGGGACTAGCGGGCCTGTACGAGCAGTACTTC. It specifies CASRGGRGLAGLYEQYF.

The chain carries TRBV7-2 and TRBJ1-2, with 9 bases aligning to TRBD1. V shed 3 bases and J 6 bases; nucleotides not matched to a gene: 11. This CDR3 is built from 16 residues. Per the germline V gene, CDR1 is SGHTA and CDR2 is FQGNSA. DNA of the CDR3: TGTGCCAGCAGCTTGAGTGGGACAGGGATTTCAGATGGCTACACCTTC. As protein: CASSLSGTGISDGYTF.

This chain joins TRBV4-2 and TRBJ2-7; 7 bases are a match to TRBD2. J was trimmed by 0 bases and V by 3 bases; bases with no gene match: 8. The CDR3 sequence is 16 residues long. Germline V gives CDR1 LGHNA, CDR2 YNFKEQ. In nucleotides, the CDR3 is TGTGCCAGCAGCCAGGGCGGGGACTACACCTCCTACGAGCAGTACTTC. This sequence encodes CASSQGGDYTSYEQYF.